Below are 23 T cell receptor beta chains sequenced from a single sample in a study of cytomegalovirus exposure and HLA in healthy donors. 60 Vbeta and 13 Jbeta primers were used in PCR. Assay: immunoSEQ multiplex PCR; the TCRdb copy retains only in-frame clones and omits some. This table holds some 150,000 clones, 50% to 75% found once. The sequencing sample was made of PBMCs. The receptors were sampled from a woman in her 30s in good health and CMV-seropositive.

The chain has TRBV5-1 and TRBJ1-1; D may be TRBD1 (5 bases). Germline V gives CDR1 SGHRS, CDR2 YFSETQ. CDR3 length equals 15 residues. V was pared by 0 bases and J by 4 bases, with 13 bases between. CDR3 protein: CASSLEAGGVTEAFF. CDR3 coding DNA: TGCGCCAGCAGCTTGGAGGCGGGGGGTGTCACTGAAGCTTTCTTT.

The rearrangement links TRBV5-1 to TRBJ1-2, with TRBD1 matching over 7 bases. Losses at the gene ends were 2 bases for V and 6 bases for J; bases not matched to a gene: 7. The CDR3 length is 14 residues. Germline-derived CDR1 and CDR2 are SGHRS and YFSETQ. The CDR3 protein is CASSFGTEEHGYTF. The CDR3, as DNA: TGCGCCAGCAGCTTCGGGACAGAGGAACATGGCTACACCTTC.

The chain carries TRBV14 and TRBJ2-7, with 10 bases matching TRBD1. This CDR3 is 14 amino acids long. Germline V lookup: CDR1 SGHDN, CDR2 FVKESK. The J segment lost 6 bases and the V segment lost 4 bases, leaving 6 bases of the junction unmatched. The CDR3 loop reads CASSPDRGRTEQYF. Here the CDR3 DNA reads TGTGCCAGCAGCCCTGACAGGGGGCGGACCGAGCAGTACTTC.

Note on this clone: One end of the junction does not line up with germline, which may come from a read error. The rearrangement joins TRBV29-1 to TRBJ2-5, with 10 bases matching TRBD1. Per germline, CDR1 SQVTM and CDR2 ANQGSEA. The CDR3 sequence is 13 residues long. The CDR3 region has the DNA TGCAGCGTAAGGGGACAGGGGTCGGCCCCCCACTACTTC. Protein product: CSVRGQGSAPHYF.

The V call is TRBV4-1, the J call TRBJ1-4; 7 bases align to TRBD1. Trimming removed 4 bases from V and 7 bases from J; junction bases left unmatched: 21. The CDR3 runs 19 residues. Germline V gene sequence: CDR1 MGHRA, CDR2 YSYEKL. CDR3 DNA sequence: TGCGCCAGCAGCCTTCCTCCGAGGTTAAAAGGGGGCGCTTTTGAAAAACTGTTTTTT. It is translated as CASSLPPRLKGGAFEKLFF.

This clone was seen a handful of times. The chain joins TRBV10-3 to TRBJ1-5, with TRBD1 matching over 10 bases. CDR1 is ENHRY, CDR2 SYGVKD, per germline. The CDR3 covers 14 residues. V gave up 5 bases and J gave up 6 bases; unmatched junction bases: 4. The CDR3 DNA reads as TGTGCCATCAGTAGACAGGGGGCTGGTCAGCCCCAGCATTTT. This sequence encodes CAISRQGAGQPQHF.

CDR3 DNA: TGTGCCAGCGACATGAAGCTTGGGTTGGTCGCTTTCTTT. This gives the protein CASDMKLGLVAFF. This chain connects TRBV7-9 to TRBJ1-1; D is unresolved. CDR3 size: 13 residues. Looked up from germline, CDR1 is SEHNR and CDR2 is FQNEAQ (reference sequence). Trimming stripped 8 bases from V and 11 bases from J, with 21 bases between.

The genes are TRBV6-5 and TRBJ1-2; the D gene is possibly TRBD1 (6 bases). This CDR3 region has 12 residues. V gave up 6 bases and J gave up 8 bases, with 13 bases separating them. The V gene's germline CDR1 is MNHEY and CDR2 SVGAGI. CDR3 DNA sequence: TGTGCCAGCAGGACAATGGGGGCGGGCTACACCTTC. It codes for CASRTMGAGYTF.

The J gene is TRBJ2-5, the V gene TRBV4-1; 7 bases are shared with TRBD1. The CDR3 length is 15 residues. V shed 3 bases, J shed 1 base, and the junction held 5 bases outside the gene matches. Germline loops: CDR1 MGHRA, CDR2 YSYEKL. The chain's CDR3 is CASSHRGWAQETQYF. For the CDR3, the DNA is TGCGCCAGCAGCCACAGGGGGTGGGCCCAAGAGACCCAGTACTTC.

The rearrangement links TRBV30 to TRBJ2-3; TRBD2 aligns across 8 bases. The germline V gene encodes CDR1 GTSNPN and CDR2 SVGIG (reference sequence). Unmatched junction bases numbered 12, after V lost 0 bases and J lost 1 base. This CDR3 has 18 residues. DNA of the CDR3: TGTGCCTGGAGTGTAGGGGGGGCGGGAGGCCCTCGCACAGATACGCAGTATTTT. This sequence encodes CAWSVGGAGGPRTDTQYF.

This chain connects TRBV5-1 to TRBJ2-7, with 10 bases identical to TRBD1. The CDR3 sequence is 14 residues long. V was clipped by 3 bases and J by 4 bases; unmatched bases: 4. Germline CDR1 reads SGHRS; CDR2 reads YFSETQ. Here the CDR3 DNA reads TGCGCCAGCAGCTCGCCGGGACAGGGGTACGAGCAGTACTTC. Protein: CASSSPGQGYEQYF.

The chain joins TRBV7-2 to TRBJ1-4; unclear D gene. V shed 1 base and J shed 4 bases, with 19 bases lying between them. The CDR3 covers 18 residues. Germline values: CDR1 SGHTA, CDR2 FQGNSA. DNA of the CDR3: TGTGCCAGCAGCTTAGTAGTGGGAGGAGGCCAGAATAATGAAAAACTGTTTTTT. Protein product: CASSLVVGGGQNNEKLFF.

The rearrangement uses TRBV7-9 and TRBJ2-7, with TRBD1 as a possible D gene (6 bases). V was cut by 4 bases and J by 5 bases, with 15 bases left in between. Germline CDR1 is SEHNR and CDR2 is FQNEAQ (reference sequence). The CDR3 has 14 amino acids. DNA of the CDR3: TGTGCCAGCAGCTCGGTGGGGGCGAGGAACGAGCAGTACTTC. Protein product: CASSSVGARNEQYF.

V gene TRBV28 combines with J gene TRBJ1-1; no reliable D call. CDR3 length: 14 residues. The V end lost 4 bases, the J end lost 11 bases, and 20 bases lay between the germline ends. From germline, CDR1 is MDHEN and CDR2 SYDVKM. The CDR3 DNA sequence: TGTGCCAGCAGTTCCCCTGGAGGAGGGCAGCGTGCTTTCTTT. Translated: CASSSPGGGQRAFF.

The J gene is TRBJ2-7, the V gene TRBV13; 11 nucleotides line up with TRBD1. With 3 bases clipped from V and 7 bases from J, the junction kept 8 bases outside the gene matches. This CDR3 contains 15 residues. Germline V gene sequence: CDR1 PRHDT, CDR2 FYEKMQ (reference sequence). This chain's CDR3 is CASSFGTGGSGEQYF. Written as DNA, the CDR3 is TGTGCCAGCAGCTTTGGGACAGGGGGGTCCGGGGAGCAGTACTTC.

The chain uses TRBV4-1 and TRBJ2-2; maybe TRBD2 (5 bases). Germline CDR1 reads MGHRA; CDR2 reads YSYEKL. V was pared by 2 bases and J by 5 bases, with 12 bases between. The CDR3 is made up of 15 amino acids. The CDR3 sequence is CASSQLVRETGELFF. The CDR3 region has the DNA TGCGCCAGCAGCCAACTCGTCCGGGAAACCGGGGAGCTGTTTTTT.

Only a few counts were recorded for this clone. The rearrangement uses TRBV4-1 and TRBJ2-5; D is undetermined. The J call may be wrong; the DNA end is better matched by TRBJ2-7. CDR1 is MGHRA, CDR2 YSYEKL, per germline. The CDR3 length is 16 residues. CDR3: CASSQDPDTPSYEQYF. DNA of the CDR3: TGCGCCAGCAGCCAAGATCCCGACACCCCCTCGTACGAGCAGTACTTC.

The chain combines TRBV6-5 with TRBJ2-7; 10 bases match TRBD1. V dropped 2 bases and J dropped 6; count of bases not matched to a gene: 4. Germline V gives CDR1 MNHEY, CDR2 SVGAGI. CDR3 length equals 14 residues. The CDR3 bases are TGTGCCAGCAGTTACGACAGGGGGCTCGGCGAGCAGTACTTC. Translation gives CASSYDRGLGEQYF.

This rearrangement joins TRBV18 to TRBJ2-6; D unresolved. From germline, CDR1 is KGHSH and CDR2 LQKENI. This CDR3 contains 18 residues. V lost 3 bases and J 0 bases, leaving 15 bases between the germline ends. Here the CDR3 DNA reads TGTGCCAGCTCACCCACCGCCGGCGGCCGCTCTGGGGCCAACGTCCTGACTTTC. It translates to CASSPTAGGRSGANVLTF.

This clone appeared a few times. J is TRBJ2-7 and V is TRBV6-1; D unresolved. The CDR3 is 14 residues long. Germline V gene data show CDR1 as MNHNS and CDR2 as SASEGT. Trimming took off 7 bases at V and 3 bases at J, with 16 bases between the two ends. The CDR3 DNA reads TGTGCCAGCAATCCCCTAGGCATGAACTACGAGCAGTACTTC. As protein: CASNPLGMNYEQYF.

The gene calls are TRBV10-1 and TRBJ2-6, with D maybe TRBD1 (5 bases). The V end was cut by 3 bases, the J end by 1 base, with 7 bases between. Looked up from germline, CDR1 is WNHNN and CDR2 is SYGVQD (reference sequence). The CDR3 is 15 amino acids. This CDR3 reads CASSDSGSGANVLTF. CDR3 DNA: TGCGCCAGCAGTGATTCAGGGTCTGGGGCCAACGTCCTGACTTTC.

This chain connects TRBV6-1 to TRBJ1-5, with D tentatively TRBD1 (5 bases). The V end was cut by 2 bases, the J end by 5 bases, with 10 bases between. From germline, CDR1 is MNHNS and CDR2 SASEGT. The CDR3 is 14 residues long. The CDR3 reads CASSEYPGDQPQHF. CDR3 DNA: TGTGCCAGCAGTGAATATCCGGGGGATCAGCCCCAGCATTTT.

This sequence joins TRBV2 and TRBJ2-5; TRBD1 aligns across 7 bases. The V gene end was trimmed by 11 bases and the J gene end by 3 bases; junction bases not matched to a gene: 3. The CDR3 is made up of 11 amino acids. CDR1 and CDR2 (germline): SNHLY, FYNNEI. The CDR3 loop is CAAGTEETQYF. CDR3 DNA: TGTGCCGCCGGGACAGAAGAGACCCAGTACTTC.